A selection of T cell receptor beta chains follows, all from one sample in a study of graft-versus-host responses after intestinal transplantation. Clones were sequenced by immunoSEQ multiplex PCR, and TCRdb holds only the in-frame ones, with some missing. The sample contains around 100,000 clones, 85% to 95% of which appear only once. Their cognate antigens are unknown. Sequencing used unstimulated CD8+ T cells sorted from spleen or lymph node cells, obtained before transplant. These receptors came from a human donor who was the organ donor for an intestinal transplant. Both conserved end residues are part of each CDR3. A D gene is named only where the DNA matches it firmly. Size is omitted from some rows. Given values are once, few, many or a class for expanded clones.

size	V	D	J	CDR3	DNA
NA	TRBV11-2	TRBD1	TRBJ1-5	CASSQHRGKPQHF	TGTGCCAGCAGCCAGCACAGGGGGAAGCCCCAGCATTTT
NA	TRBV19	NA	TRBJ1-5	CATTFGWGNQPQHF	TGTGCCACCACCTTTGGATGGGGCAATCAGCCCCAGCATTTT
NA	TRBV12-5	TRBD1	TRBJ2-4	CASGLEWTGLAKNIQYF	TGTGCTAGTGGTTTGGAATGGACAGGACTAGCCAAAAACATTCAGTACTTC
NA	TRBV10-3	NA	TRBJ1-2	CAISTGLIENGYTF	TGTGCCATCTCGACGGGACTAATTGAGAATGGCTACACCTTC
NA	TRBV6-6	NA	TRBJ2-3	CASSYSPTDTQYF	TGTGCCAGCAGTTACTCTCCGACAGATACGCAGTATTTT
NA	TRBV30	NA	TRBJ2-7	CAWSVASAYEQYF	TGTGCCTGGAGTGTGGCCAGTGCCTACGAGCAGTACTTC
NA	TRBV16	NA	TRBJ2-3	CASSQSGGDTQYF	TGTGCCAGCAGCCAATCGGGAGGAGATACGCAGTATTTT
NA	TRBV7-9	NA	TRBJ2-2	CASRPGAMNTGELFF	TGTGCCAGCCGCCCTGGGGCAATGAACACCGGGGAGCTGTTTTTT
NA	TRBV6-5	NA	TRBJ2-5	CASSYSIWYQETQYF	TGTGCCAGCAGTTACTCGATTTGGTACCAAGAGACCCAGTACTTC
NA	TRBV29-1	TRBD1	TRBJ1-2	CSVGTGGSYTF	TGCAGCGTTGGGACAGGGGGCAGCTACACCTTC
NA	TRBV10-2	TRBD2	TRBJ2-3	CASSPAGSTDTQYF	TGCGCCAGCAGCCCAGCGGGGAGCACAGATACGCAGTATTTT
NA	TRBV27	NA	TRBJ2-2	CASSFSKVGELFF	TGTGCCAGCAGTTTCTCGAAGGTCGGGGAGCTGTTTTTT
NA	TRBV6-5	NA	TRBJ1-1	CASSYSERVNTEAFF	TGTGCCAGCAGTTACTCGGAGCGGGTGAACACTGAAGCTTTCTTT
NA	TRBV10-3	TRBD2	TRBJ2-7	CAISDYLGRVYEQYF	TGTGCCATCAGTGATTACCTGGGGAGGGTCTACGAGCAGTACTTC
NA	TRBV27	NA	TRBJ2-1	CASALRDNYNEQFF	TGTGCCAGCGCGCTCCGGGACAACTACAATGAGCAGTTCTTC
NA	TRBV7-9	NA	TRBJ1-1	CASRQITEAFF	TGTGCCAGCCGTCAGATCACTGAAGCTTTCTTT
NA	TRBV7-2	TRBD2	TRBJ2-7	CASSSPPGTSGSYEQYF	TGTGCCAGCAGCTCCCCACCGGGGACTAGCGGGAGCTACGAGCAGTACTTC
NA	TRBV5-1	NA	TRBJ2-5	CASSPSGMETQYF	TGCGCCAGCAGCCCCAGTGGAATGGAGACCCAGTACTTC
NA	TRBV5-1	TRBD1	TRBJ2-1	CASSLSGGHEQFF	TGCGCCAGCAGCTTATCAGGGGGCCATGAGCAGTTCTTC
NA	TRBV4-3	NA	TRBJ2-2	CASSAGELFF	TGCGCCAGCAGCGCCGGGGAGCTGTTTTTT
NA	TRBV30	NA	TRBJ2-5	CAWSPDSQETQYF	TGTGCCTGGAGTCCGGACAGTCAAGAGACCCAGTACTTC
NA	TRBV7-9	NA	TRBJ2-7	CASSSMESYEQYF	TGTGCCAGCAGCTCGATGGAATCCTACGAGCAGTACTTC
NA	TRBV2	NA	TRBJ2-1	CASREYLNEQFF	TGTGCCAGCAGAGAGTATCTCAATGAGCAGTTCTTC
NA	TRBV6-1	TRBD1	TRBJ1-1	CASSSKQGVEAFF	TGTGCCAGCAGTTCAAAACAGGGGGTTGAAGCTTTCTTT
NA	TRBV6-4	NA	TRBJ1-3	CASSGPGHRSGNTIYF	TGTGCCAGCAGTGGCCCGGGACACCGCTCTGGAAACACCATATATTTT
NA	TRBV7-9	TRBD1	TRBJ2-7	CASSHPVDRGTEQYF	TGTGCCAGCAGCCATCCGGTGGACAGGGGGACCGAGCAGTACTTC
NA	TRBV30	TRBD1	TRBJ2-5	CAGDRGYQETQYF	TGTGCCGGGGACAGGGGGTACCAAGAGACCCAGTACTTC
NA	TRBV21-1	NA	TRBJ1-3	CASSSHRGLGNTIYF	TGTGCCAGCAGCTCCCACAGGGGGCTGGGAAACACCATATATTTT
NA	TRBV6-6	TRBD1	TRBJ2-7	CASRGRGGYGQYF	TGTGCCAGCCGCGGACGAGGGGGCTACGGGCAGTACTTC
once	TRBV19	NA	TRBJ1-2	CASSFDDSTYGYTF	TGTGCCAGTAGCTTCGATGACAGCACCTATGGCTACACCTTC
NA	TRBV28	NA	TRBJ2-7	CASSSQGSEQYF	TGTGCCAGCAGTTCACAAGGGTCCGAGCAGTACTTC
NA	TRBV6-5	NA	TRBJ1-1	CASSYGSSTEAFF	TGTGCCAGCAGTTACGGGTCGAGCACTGAAGCTTTCTTT
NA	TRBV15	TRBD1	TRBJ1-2	CATSTTPDRGILYGYTF	TGTGCCACCAGCACAACTCCGGACAGGGGGATCCTCTATGGCTACACCTTC
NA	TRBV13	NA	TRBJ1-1	CASSSTVLMNTEAFF	TGTGCCAGCAGCTCGACAGTTCTCATGAACACTGAAGCTTTCTTT
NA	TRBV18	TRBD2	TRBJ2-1	CASSPVLAGRIYNEQFF	TGTGCCAGCTCACCTGTACTAGCGGGCCGAATCTACAATGAGCAGTTCTTC
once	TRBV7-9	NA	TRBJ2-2	CASSLEGTTGELFF	TGTGCCAGCAGCTTAGAGGGGACCACCGGGGAGCTGTTTTTT
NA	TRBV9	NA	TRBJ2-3	CASSVGTSTADTQYF	TGTGCCAGCAGCGTAGGAACTAGCACTGCAGATACGCAGTATTTT
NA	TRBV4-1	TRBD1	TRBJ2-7	CASSQVGTGWREQYF	TGCGCCAGCAGCCAAGTGGGGACAGGATGGCGCGAGCAGTACTTC
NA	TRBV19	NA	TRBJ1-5	CASTYRAYSNQPQHF	TGTGCCAGTACCTACAGGGCCTATAGCAATCAGCCCCAGCATTTT